The 29 T cell receptor beta chains below come from one sample, sequenced in a study of OX40 agonist ivuxolimab in advanced cancers. Libraries were prepared by immunoSEQ multiplex PCR; TCRdb keeps only in-frame clonotypes and omits some of them. The data hold approximately 90,000 clones, with around 90% observed a single time. The material was CD4+ or CD8+ T cells sorted from blood, obtained in a trial of the OX40 agonist ivuxolimab. The receptors derive from an adult with an advanced solid tumor such as melanoma, head and neck, liver or kidney cancer.

The chain employs TRBV10-1 and TRBJ2-1; possible D gene TRBD1, 6 bases. The germline gives CDR1 WNHNN, CDR2 SYGVQD (reference sequence). Deletions cut 4 bases from V and 7 bases from J, with 11 bases between. This CDR3 has 13 residues. DNA for the CDR3: TGCGCCAGCAGTGGGGGGCTAGCTAATGAGCAGTTCTTC. Protein product: CASSGGLANEQFF.

This clone has just one count. The J gene is TRBJ2-5, the V gene TRBV15; D is possibly TRBD1 (7 bases). CDR3 size: 14 residues. The germline V gene has CDR1 LNHNV and CDR2 YYDKDF (reference sequence). The V gene lost 2 bases and the J gene lost 5 bases, with 12 bases spanning the gap. Here the CDR3 DNA reads TGTGCCACCAGCAGAAATCAGGGGGGCGAGACCCAGTACTTC. Its translation is CATSRNQGGETQYF.

The chain uses TRBV5-4 and TRBJ2-1; D ambiguous. The V gene lost 4 bases and the J gene lost 4 bases, with 12 bases spanning the gap. The CDR3 is 14 residues long. Per germline, CDR1 SGHNT and CDR2 YYREEE (reference sequence). CDR3: CASSQEKAYNEQFF. The CDR3 region has the DNA TGTGCCAGCAGCCAAGAAAAGGCGTACAATGAGCAGTTCTTC. Based on the CDR3 plus reference TRBV5-4 and TRBJ2-1, the full variable domain is ETGVTQSPTHLIKTRGQQVTLRCSSQSGHNTVSWYQQALGQGPQFIFQYYREEENGRGNFPPRFSGLQFPNYSSELNVNALELDDSALYLCASSQEKAYNEQFFGPGTRLTVL.

On this clone: The sample has other DNA sequences that encode this CDR3 too. The gene calls are TRBV27 and TRBJ1-1; TRBD1 is a possible D gene (6 bases). CDR1 and CDR2 from the germline V gene are MNHEY and SMNVEV (reference sequence). CDR3 length: 13 residues. The ends were cut back, 5 bases at V and 0 bases at J, with 7 bases in the middle. DNA of the CDR3: TGTGCCAGCAGTACAGGGTTGAACACTGAAGCTTTCTTT. Translated: CASSTGLNTEAFF.

This clone was seen a handful of times. The V gene is TRBV6-1, the J gene TRBJ2-1; D is unclear. V lost 6 bases to trimming and J lost 3 bases, with 9 bases between them. CDR1 is MNHNS, CDR2 SASEGT, per germline. There are 13 residues in the CDR3. In DNA form, the CDR3 reads TGTGCCAGCAGGGGCAATAACTACAATGAGCAGTTCTTC. Translated: CASRGNNYNEQFF.

The count of this clone is one. The chain recombines TRBV6-1 with TRBJ1-1; possible D gene TRBD1, 6 bases. CDR1 is MNHNS, CDR2 SASEGT, per germline. The CDR3 runs 16 residues. V was cut by 0 bases and J by 0 bases, with 11 bases left in between. The CDR3 DNA follows: TGTGCCAGCAGTGAAGCTGGACAGTTCATGAACACTGAAGCTTTCTTT. It yields the protein CASSEAGQFMNTEAFF.

The rearrangement joins TRBV7-9 to TRBJ2-7, with a weak D call TRBD1 (6 bases). The CDR3 covers 14 residues. Trimming took off 5 bases at V and 6 bases at J, with 17 bases between the two ends. Germline assignment: CDR1 SEHNR and CDR2 FQNEAQ (reference sequence). CDR3: CASSGLGALAEQYF. CDR3 DNA: TGTGCCAGCAGCGGGCTGGGGGCCTTGGCCGAGCAGTACTTC. Together with reference TRBV7-9 and TRBJ2-7, the CDR3 gives the full variable domain: DTGVSQNPRHKITKRGQNVTFRCDPISEHNRLYWYRQTLGQGPEFLTYFQNEAQLEKSRLLSDRFSAERPKGSFSTLEIQRTEQGDSAMYLCASSGLGALAEQYFGPGTRLTVT.

The rearrangement links TRBV4-1 to TRBJ1-1; D gene ambiguous. V was cut by 1 base and J by 6 bases, with 9 bases left in between. The germline V gene encodes CDR1 MGHRA and CDR2 YSYEKL. The CDR3 length is 13 residues. CDR3 protein: CASSQGAAPEAFF. For the CDR3, the DNA is TGCGCCAGCAGCCAAGGGGCGGCCCCTGAAGCTTTCTTT.

The table lists this clone with a count of one. V is TRBV11-3 and J is TRBJ2-3; 11 positions agree with TRBD2. V gave up 1 base and J gave up 1 base; unmatched junction bases: 7. The CDR3 runs to 18 residues. Germline lookup yields CDR1 SGHNT and CDR2 YENEEA. CDR3 DNA sequence: TGTGCCAGCAGCTTAGGGGGACTAGCGGTCTGGGGCACAGATACGCAGTATTTT. Its translation: CASSLGGLAVWGTDTQYF. Full variable domain (remainder filled in from reference TRBV11-3 and TRBJ2-3): EAGVVQSPRYKIIEKKQPVAFWCNPISGHNTLYWYLQNLGQGPELLIRYENEEAVDDSQLPKDRFSAERLKGVDSTLKIQPAELGDSAVYLCASSLGGLAVWGTDTQYFGPGTRLTVL.

The V gene is TRBV16, the J gene TRBJ1-1, with unresolved D. V dropped 5 bases and J dropped 0 bases, with 7 bases sitting between them. The CDR3 is 13 amino acids. Germline V gene sequence: CDR1 KGHSY, CDR2 FQNENV. The CDR3: CASSYTVNTEAFF. In DNA, the CDR3 is TGTGCCAGCAGCTACACGGTGAACACTGAAGCTTTCTTT.

J is TRBJ2-7 and V is TRBV9; D is ambiguous. V dropped 2 bases and J dropped 3 bases, with 15 bases sitting between them. The CDR3 totals 15 residues. Germline CDR1 and CDR2: SGDLS and YYNGEE. This chain's CDR3 is CASSVTSDSFYEQYF. In nucleotides, the CDR3 is TGTGCCAGCAGCGTGACGAGTGACTCGTTCTACGAGCAGTACTTC.

The rearrangement links TRBV7-9 to TRBJ2-1; TRBD1 is a possible D gene (5 bases). The CDR3 sequence is 13 residues long. The germline gives CDR1 SEHNR, CDR2 FQNEAQ (reference sequence). Trimming left V 1 base short and J 7 bases short, with 8 bases between. The CDR3 DNA sequence: TGTGCCAGCAGCTTAGGCAGGGTGAATGAGCAGTTCTTC. Encoded protein: CASSLGRVNEQFF.

DNA of the CDR3: TGTGCCAGCAGTTACTTACAGCAAATGGGAAACATTCAGTACTTC. Protein sequence: CASSYLQQMGNIQYF. This rearrangement joins TRBV6-6 to TRBJ2-4; D is undetermined. Germline CDR1 and CDR2: MNHNY and SVGAGI (reference sequence). This CDR3 comprises 15 residues. The V gene lost 1 base and the J gene lost 6 bases, with 13 bases spanning the gap.

This chain connects TRBV30 to TRBJ2-5; D call uncertain. TRBJ2-7 matches the DNA end more closely, so the J call is doubtful. The length of the CDR3 is 14 residues. The germline CDR1 and CDR2 sequences are GTSNPN and SVGIG (reference sequence). CDR3 DNA: TGTGCCTGGAGTACCTTACAGCCCGGCCACGAGCAGTACTTC. It is translated as CAWSTLQPGHEQYF.

This chain uses TRBV11-2 with TRBJ2-3; no firm D call. V was shortened by 3 bases and J by 4 bases, with 8 bases between the two germline ends. CDR3 length: 13 amino acids. Per the germline V gene, CDR1 is SGHAT and CDR2 is FQNNGV. CDR3 nucleotide sequence: TGTGCCAGCAGCTTTCAATCTGCAGATACGCAGTATTTT. It yields the protein CASSFQSADTQYF.

This clone was observed a few times. The chain recombines TRBV28 with TRBJ2-3; TRBD2 aligns across 7 bases. V shed 4 bases, J shed 1 base, and the junction held 5 bases outside the gene matches. CDR1 and CDR2 from the germline V gene are MDHEN and SYDVKM. CDR3 size: 15 residues. DNA for the CDR3: TGTGCCAGCAGTTCCTTGGGGGGGGGCACAGATACGCAGTATTTT. Amino acid sequence: CASSSLGGGTDTQYF.

The chain couples TRBV29-1 to TRBJ2-3; TRBD2 is a possible D gene (5 bases). The CDR3 spans 12 residues. Germline lookup yields CDR1 SQVTM and CDR2 ANQGSEA. V lost 7 bases and J 4 bases, leaving 12 bases between the germline ends. CDR3 region: CSGRWEPDTQYF. The DNA for the CDR3 is TGCAGCGGTCGGTGGGAGCCAGATACGCAGTATTTT.

Here the CDR3 reads CASSYGGRKDTEAFF. CDR3 DNA sequence: TGTGCCAGCAGTTACGGGGGGCGGAAGGACACTGAAGCTTTCTTT. The chain employs TRBV6-6 and TRBJ1-1; maybe TRBD1 (6 bases). This CDR3 region has 15 residues. The ends were cut back, 2 bases at V and 3 bases at J, with 13 bases in the middle. Per germline, CDR1 MNHNY and CDR2 SVGAGI (reference sequence).

CDR3 DNA: TGTGCCTGGAGTTGGACTTCCTCCACTGAAGCTTTCTTT. This sequence encodes CAWSWTSSTEAFF. V is TRBV30 and J is TRBJ1-1; D is undetermined. Germline V gives CDR1 GTSNPN, CDR2 SVGIG (reference sequence). This CDR3 is 13 amino acids long. The germline V and J ends were trimmed by 2 bases and 4 bases, with 11 bases remaining between them.

This chain links TRBV21-1 with TRBJ2-1; the table's TRBD2 call for D was not verified on the DNA. TRBV21-1 is noted as a pseudogene. The CDR3 consists of 16 residues. The CDR3 sequence: CATPHILAGAIDEQFF. In nucleotides, the CDR3 is TGTGCCACCCCTCACATACTAGCGGGAGCCATCGATGAGCAGTTCTTC.

This chain links TRBV19 with TRBJ1-2; 7 positions agree with TRBD1. V was clipped by 5 bases and J by 2 bases; unmatched bases: 8. The CDR3 totals 15 residues. Germline V lookup: CDR1 LNHDA, CDR2 SQIVND (reference sequence). The CDR3 bases are TGTGCCAGTAGTTCGCGACCGGGACAGAACTATGGCTACACCTTC. Protein sequence: CASSSRPGQNYGYTF. The full variable domain, completed using reference TRBV19 and TRBJ1-2, is DGGITQSPKYLFRKEGQNVTLSCEQNLNHDAMYWYRQDPGQGLRLIYYSQIVNDFQKGDIAEGYSVSREKKESFPLTVTSAQKNPTAFYLCASSSRPGQNYGYTFGSGTRLTVV.

The genes are TRBV6-5 and TRBJ2-7; D call uncertain. There are 15 residues in the CDR3. Trimming stripped 6 bases from V and 6 bases from J, with 21 bases between. Germline V CDR1 and CDR2: MNHEY, SVGAGI. CDR3 nucleotides: TGTGCCAGCAGGGGAAGGAACTCCCCGCCCTCCGAGCAGTACTTC. Its translation is CASRGRNSPPSEQYF.

The sample holds a few counts of this clone. V usage is TRBV28 and J usage is TRBJ1-2; weak D call: TRBD1 (6 bases). The germline V gene has CDR1 MDHEN and CDR2 SYDVKM. The V gene lost 6 bases and the J gene lost 4 bases, with 12 bases spanning the gap. The CDR3 spans 13 residues. The CDR3 nucleotides are TGTGCCAGCAGACCGGGACACTTCTATGGCTACACCTTC. Encoded protein: CASRPGHFYGYTF.

The CDR3 spells CASSFLAGGLTDTQYF. The CDR3 DNA sequence: TGTGCCAGCAGTTTTTTAGCGGGAGGGCTCACAGATACGCAGTATTTT. This sequence joins TRBV6-5 and TRBJ2-3; 11 bases fit TRBD2. The germline V gene encodes CDR1 MNHEY and CDR2 SVGAGI. Trimming cost V 4 bases and J 2 bases; bases outside gene matches: 5. The CDR3 consists of 16 residues.

The chain combines TRBV5-1 with TRBJ2-7; the D is unclear. The germline V and J ends were trimmed by 4 bases and 12 bases, with 14 bases remaining between them. The CDR3 spans 11 residues. CDR1 and CDR2 (germline): SGHRS, YFSETQ. DNA of the CDR3: TGCGCCAGCAGCAGAGACACCGCCCGGTACTTC. Encoded protein: CASSRDTARYF. The complete variable domain, with remaining parts taken from reference TRBV5-1 and TRBJ2-7, reads KAGVTQTPRYLIKTRGQQVTLSCSPISGHRSVSWYQQTPGQGLQFLFEYFSETQRNKGNFPGRFSGRQFSNSRSEMNVSTLELGDSALYLCASSRDTARYFGPGTRLTVT.

This chain joins TRBV27 and TRBJ2-2; D not certain. Between the trimmed V and J ends, which lost 5 bases and 1 base, there was a span of 8 bases. The CDR3 has 14 amino acids. From germline, CDR1 is MNHEY and CDR2 SMNVEV (reference sequence). CDR3 sequence reads: CASSTAVNTGELFF. The DNA of the CDR3 is TGTGCCAGCAGTACCGCGGTGAACACCGGGGAGCTGTTTTTT.

V usage is TRBV18 and J usage is TRBJ1-5; the D is unclear. Deletions cut 2 bases from V and 4 bases from J, with 18 bases between. The CDR3 has 17 amino acids. CDR1 is KGHSH, CDR2 LQKENI, per germline. This chain's CDR3 is CASSPWSPSGGNQPQHF. CDR3 coding DNA: TGTGCCAGCTCACCATGGAGCCCCTCGGGTGGAAATCAGCCCCAGCATTTT.

This clone was seen a few times. The chain links TRBV6-5 to TRBJ2-5; TRBD1 agrees at 7 bases. The CDR3 consists of 14 residues. CDR1 and CDR2 from the germline V gene are MNHEY and SVGAGI. After removal of 5 bases from V and 5 bases from J, the junction contained 8 bases not matched to a gene. The CDR3 DNA follows: TGTGCCAGCAGTCCTACAGGGGTAGGGGAGACCCAGTACTTC. Translation gives CASSPTGVGETQYF.

For the CDR3, the DNA is TGCAGCGTTGAAGAGTCGGGGTACGAGCAGTACTTC. This encodes CSVEESGYEQYF. The J gene is TRBJ2-7, the V gene TRBV29-1; TRBD2 is a possible D gene (5 bases). Trimming removed 0 bases from V and 4 bases from J, with 7 bases in between. Per the germline V gene, CDR1 is SQVTM and CDR2 is ANQGSEA. This CDR3 comprises 12 residues.